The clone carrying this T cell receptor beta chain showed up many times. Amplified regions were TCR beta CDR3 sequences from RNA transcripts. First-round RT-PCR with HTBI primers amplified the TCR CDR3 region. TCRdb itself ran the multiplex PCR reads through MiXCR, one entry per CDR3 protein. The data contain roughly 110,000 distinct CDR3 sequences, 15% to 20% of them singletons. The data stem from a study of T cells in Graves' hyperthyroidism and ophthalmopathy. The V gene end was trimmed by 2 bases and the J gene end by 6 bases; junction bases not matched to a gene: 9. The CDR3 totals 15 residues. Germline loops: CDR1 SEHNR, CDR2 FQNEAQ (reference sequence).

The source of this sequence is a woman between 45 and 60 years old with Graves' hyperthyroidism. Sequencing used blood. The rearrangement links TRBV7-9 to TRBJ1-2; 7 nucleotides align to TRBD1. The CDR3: CASSLLGQWLNGYTF. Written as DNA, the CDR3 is TGTGCCAGCAGCTTACTGGGACAGTGGCTGAATGGCTACACCTTC.